This T cell receptor (beta chain) was recovered during a study of cytomegalovirus exposure and HLA in healthy donors. In its sample, this clone was seen a few times. In the PCR, 60 Vbeta and 13 Jbeta primers were used. Clones were read by immunoSEQ multiplex PCR, and TCRdb kept only the in-frame ones, dropping some. The sample lists over 130,000 clones; approximately 91% were seen once. Germline values: CDR1 SEHNR, CDR2 FQNEAQ (reference sequence). The V end lost 1 base, the J end lost 1 base, and 12 bases lay between the germline ends. The CDR3 has 16 residues. The receptor's source is a woman in her 40s in good health and CMV-seronegative. Sequenced sample: PBMCs. This chain joins TRBV7-9 and TRBJ2-3; D is possibly TRBD2 (5 bases). CDR3 in amino acids: CASSLDPGRGTDTQYF. CDR3 DNA: TGTGCCAGCAGCTTAGATCCTGGGCGGGGCACAGATACGCAGTATTTT.